This T cell receptor beta chain was recovered during a study of blood T cells in healthy people across ages. Study-wide results and caveats: Diversity was higher, and naive CD4+ cells more numerous, in long-lived donors than in aged donors. In older individuals, TCR beta diversity per million T cells was lower, falling roughly linearly with age.

Germline loops: CDR1 SEHNR, CDR2 FQNEAQ (reference sequence). V trimming: 5 bases; J trimming: 5 bases; junction bases outside the gene matches: 9. The CDR3 contains 15 residues. For this clonotype: Its antigen remains unidentified.

For the second PCR, which ran for 7 to 11 cycles, a sample-barcoded 5' primer and a J-beta primer mix were used. Each cDNA molecule received a tag from a template-switch adaptor that had 12 random nucleotides. TCRdb re-derived calls from the 5' RACE reads in MiXCR, one entry per CDR3 protein. The sample records approximately 850,000 distinct CDR3 sequences, 55% to 75% being singletons. This TCR was recovered from a man aged 25 to 45 in good health. The sequenced material came from blood. The chain couples TRBV7-9 to TRBJ1-2; TRBD1 matches 9 bases. CDR3 nucleotides: TGTGCCAGCAGCCGGGACAGGGAAAACGTTTATGGCTACACCTTC. Its translation is CASSRDRENVYGYTF.